The 9 T cell receptor beta chains in this list originate from one sample, sequenced in a study of blood T cell repertoires in COVID-19. Assay used: immunoSEQ multiplex PCR; TCRdb lists only in-frame clones, some missing. The repertoire holds 350,000 to 400,000 clones, with around 87% as singletons. The source material was PBMCs or T cells enriched from blood (not recorded which). The receptors derive from a man aged 35-49 years in a cohort exposed to, infected with or recovered from COVID-19 (not recorded which).

The chain links TRBV19 to TRBJ1-2, with D tentatively TRBD1 (5 bases). This CDR3 has 15 amino acids. In germline, CDR1 is LNHDA, CDR2 SQIVND (reference sequence). With 7 bases removed from V and 2 bases from J, the gap between germline ends came to 17 bases. This chain's CDR3 is CASTPAGGMNYGYTF. DNA for the CDR3: TGTGCCAGTACTCCCGCGGGGGGGATGAACTATGGCTACACCTTC.

This rearrangement joins TRBV18 to TRBJ1-2; D call uncertain. The CDR3 is 16 residues long. Germline V gene lookup returns CDR1 KGHSH and CDR2 LQKENI. Trimming cost V 3 bases and J 4 bases, with 18 bases left between them. The CDR3 DNA follows: TGTGCCAGCTCACCTTCGAGTCCGGAAACGGGCTATGGCTACACCTTC. It translates to CASSPSSPETGYGYTF.

The chain has TRBV2 and TRBJ1-3, with 10 bases aligning to TRBD1. J gave up 2 bases and V 6 bases, and 13 bases lay outside the gene matches. The germline V gene has CDR1 SNHLY and CDR2 FYNNEI. The CDR3 totals 18 residues. CDR3 amino acids: CASSAGQGRTLAGNTIYF. The CDR3 bases are TGTGCCAGCAGCGCGGGACAGGGGAGAACTCTGGCTGGAAACACCATATATTTT.

The chain employs TRBV5-1 and TRBJ2-7, with TRBD1 matching 11 bases. The J segment lost 7 bases and the V segment lost 4 bases, leaving 10 bases of the junction unmatched. CDR3 length: 15 residues. Germline CDR1 and CDR2: SGHRS and YFSETQ. CDR3 region: CASSIGTGGNSEQYF. The CDR3 bases are TGCGCCAGCAGCATCGGGACAGGGGGAAACAGTGAGCAGTACTTC.

This chain links TRBV7-6 with TRBJ1-4; possibly TRBD1 for D (6 bases). The CDR3 runs 13 residues. Looked up from germline, CDR1 is SGHVS and CDR2 is FNYEAQ. The ends were cut back, 6 bases at V and 8 bases at J, with 13 bases in the middle. In nucleotides, the CDR3 is TGTGCCAGCAGTTTCCGGGACACCGAAAAACTGTTTTTT. Translated, it gives CASSFRDTEKLFF.

The gene calls are TRBV5-1 and TRBJ1-1, with TRBD1 matching over 7 bases. With 4 bases clipped from V and 3 bases from J, the junction kept 9 bases outside the gene matches. This CDR3 is built from 15 residues. The germline gives CDR1 SGHRS, CDR2 YFSETQ. The DNA of the CDR3 is TGCGCCAGCAGCAAACCCGAAACAGGGGACACTGAAGCTTTCTTT. It translates to CASSKPETGDTEAFF. Combining the CDR3 with reference TRBV5-1 and TRBJ1-1 gives the whole variable domain KAGVTQTPRYLIKTRGQQVTLSCSPISGHRSVSWYQQTPGQGLQFLFEYFSETQRNKGNFPGRFSGRQFSNSRSEMNVSTLELGDSALYLCASSKPETGDTEAFFGQGTRLTVV.

For the CDR3, the DNA is TGTGCCAGTAGTATCTCGAGCGGGAGGCACGAGCAGTACTTC. It specifies CASSISSGRHEQYF. V is TRBV19 and J is TRBJ2-7; 9 bases fit TRBD2. Trimming cost V 3 bases and J 5 bases; bases outside gene matches: 5. CDR1 LNHDA and CDR2 SQIVND come from the germline V gene (reference sequence). This CDR3 is 14 amino acids long.

J is TRBJ2-7 and V is TRBV7-9; TRBD2 agrees at 7 bases. After removal of 6 bases from V and 5 bases from J, the junction contained 4 bases not matched to a gene. The CDR3 runs to 12 residues. Germline loops: CDR1 SEHNR, CDR2 FQNEAQ (reference sequence). The CDR3 region has the DNA TGTGCCAGCAGGAGGGAGGGCGACGAGCAGTACTTC. It is translated as CASRREGDEQYF.

V gene TRBV27 combines with J gene TRBJ1-5, with TRBD1 matching 8 bases. The CDR3 totals 15 residues. Germline V CDR1 and CDR2: MNHEY, SMNVEV (reference sequence). Trimming cost V 5 bases and J 4 bases; bases outside gene matches: 7. For the CDR3, the DNA is TGTGCCAGCAGTCCGCGGACAGGGATGAATCAGCCCCAGCATTTT. Protein sequence: CASSPRTGMNQPQHF.